The next 18 T cell receptor beta chains were all read from a single sample in a study of response to subunit inactivated influenza vaccine. TCRdb re-called the RT-PCR reads with MiXCR, one entry per CDR3 protein. Counted here are 170,000 or so distinct CDR3 sequences, approximately 11% occurring once; the ten biggest clones make up 35% to 40%. Sequencing was performed on CD8+ T cells sorted from PBMCs, taken around 2 years after vaccination. The receptor source for this set is a man aged 45-69 years who received an inactivated influenza vaccine.

This clonotype was observed many times. The chain carries TRBV9 and TRBJ2-7; 8 nucleotides match TRBD2. The length of the CDR3 is 16 residues. After removal of 3 bases from V and 7 bases from J, the junction contained 15 bases not matched to a gene. Germline V gives CDR1 SGDLS, CDR2 YYNGEE. As DNA, the CDR3 is TGTGCCAGCAGCGCCTACAGCGGGAGTCTGCCGGGTGAGCAGTACTTC. Residues: CASSAYSGSLPGEQYF.

The chain carries TRBV20-1 and TRBJ2-7; D tentatively reads TRBD1 or TRBD2 (5 bases each). Trimming removed 5 bases from V and 1 base from J, with 12 bases in between. Germline V gene data show CDR1 as DFQATT and CDR2 as SNEGSKA (reference sequence). The CDR3 runs 13 residues. The DNA of the CDR3 is TGCAGTGCTTGGACGGGGCGTTCCTACGAGCAGTACTTC. Translating it yields CSAWTGRSYEQYF.

This clonotype has only a few counts. The rearrangement joins TRBV27 to TRBJ2-1; TRBD2 matches 7 bases. The CDR3 runs to 13 residues. The trim removed 1 base at V and 6 bases at J, leaving 0 bases unmatched. Germline loops: CDR1 MNHEY, CDR2 SMNVEV (reference sequence). Written as DNA, the CDR3 is TGTGCCAGCAGTTTATGGGGGGGCAATGAGCAGTTCTTC. Its protein is CASSLWGGNEQFF.

This chain connects TRBV20-1 to TRBJ2-5; unclear D gene. V lost 2 bases to trimming and J lost 3 bases, with 13 bases between them. There are 14 residues in the CDR3. CDR1 and CDR2 from the germline V gene are DFQATT and SNEGSKA (reference sequence). The chain's CDR3 is CSARTGHTEETQYF. The CDR3 nucleotides are TGCAGTGCTAGAACCGGCCACACCGAAGAGACCCAGTACTTC.

The chain couples TRBV6-2 or TRBV6-3 to TRBJ2-2; 7 bases match TRBD2. CDR1 and CDR2 from the germline V gene are MNHEY and SVGEGT. Trimming cost V 3 bases and J 3 bases; bases outside gene matches: 13. This CDR3 contains 18 residues. DNA for the CDR3: TGTGCCAGCAGTTATGGGACTATTGCCCTTAAGGACACCGGGGAGCTGTTTTTT. Translated, it gives CASSYGTIALKDTGELFF.

This clonotype was seen a handful of times. The chain carries TRBV5-1 and TRBJ1-2; a possible D gene is TRBD1 (5 bases). V was pared by 0 bases and J by 2 bases, with 11 bases between. Per germline, CDR1 SGHRS and CDR2 YFSETQ. This CDR3 contains 15 residues. In nucleotides, the CDR3 is TGCGCCAGCAGCTTGGTACCGGGGGGGAACTATGGCTACACCTTC. It encodes CASSLVPGGNYGYTF.

The chain combines TRBV7-6 with TRBJ2-5, with 7 bases matching TRBD1. Germline loops: CDR1 SGHVS, CDR2 FNYEAQ. After removal of 5 bases from V and 0 bases from J, the junction contained 12 bases not matched to a gene. CDR3 length equals 17 residues. CDR3 nucleotide sequence: TGTGCCAGCAGCAAATCAACAGGGGCGAATTACCAAGAGACCCAGTACTTC. Protein product: CASSKSTGANYQETQYF.

This clonotype was counted many times. This chain joins TRBV14 and TRBJ2-3; D call uncertain. The ends were cut back, 3 bases at V and 1 base at J, with 11 bases in the middle. Looked up from germline, CDR1 is SGHDN and CDR2 is FVKESK. This CDR3 contains 15 residues. The CDR3 here is CASSQIDSGTDTQYF. In DNA, the CDR3 is TGTGCCAGCAGCCAGATCGATTCAGGCACAGATACGCAGTATTTT. The entire variable domain, with the rest obtained from reference TRBV14 and TRBJ2-3, is as follows: EAGVTQFPSHSVIEKGQTVTLRCDPISGHDNLYWYRRVMGKEIKFLLHFVKESKQDESGMPNNRFLAERTGGTYSTLKVQPAELEDSGVYFCASSQIDSGTDTQYFGPGTRLTVL.

In DNA, the CDR3 is TGTGCCAGCTGGGACATCCAAGAGACCCAGTACTTC. This translates into CASWDIQETQYF. This sequence joins TRBV7-9 and TRBJ2-5; D perhaps matches TRBD1 (6 bases). Trimming took 8 bases from V and 1 from J, leaving 8 bases between them. CDR3 length: 12 residues. Germline-derived CDR1 and CDR2 are SEHNR and FQNEAQ (reference sequence).

This clonotype was recorded at least ten times. The chain uses TRBV11-2 and TRBJ2-7; D remains ambiguous. Germline V gene lookup returns CDR1 SGHAT and CDR2 FQNNGV. The CDR3 has 11 residues. V gave up 1 base and J gave up 2 bases, with 0 bases separating them. CDR3 sequence: CASSLAYEQYF. In DNA, the CDR3 is TGTGCCAGCAGCTTAGCCTACGAGCAGTACTTC.

The gene calls are TRBV11-2 and TRBJ2-7; D unclear. V lost 1 base and J 2 bases, leaving 9 bases between the germline ends. CDR1 and CDR2 (germline): SGHAT, FQNNGV. The CDR3 extends over 14 amino acids. In DNA, the CDR3 is TGTGCCAGCAGCTTAGGCCCTCTCCCCTACGAGCAGTACTTC. Translation gives CASSLGPLPYEQYF.

This clonotype was seen a few times. The V gene is TRBV5-6, the J gene TRBJ1-2; the D gene is possibly TRBD1 (5 bases). CDR3 length: 16 amino acids. Between the trimmed V and J ends, which lost 4 bases and 6 bases, there was a span of 22 bases. Per germline, CDR1 SGHDT and CDR2 YYEEEE. CDR3: CASSPGGRWRGDGYTF. The DNA for the CDR3 is TGTGCCAGCAGCCCTGGTGGTCGGTGGAGGGGAGATGGCTACACCTTC.

This sequence joins TRBV28 and TRBJ2-1; D is unclear. V was cut by 3 bases and J by 7 bases, with 7 bases left in between. CDR3 length: 12 residues. Per germline, CDR1 MDHEN and CDR2 SYDVKM. CDR3 in amino acids: CASSFLQNEQFF. The CDR3 coding sequence is TGTGCCAGCAGTTTTCTTCAGAATGAGCAGTTCTTC.

A few counts support this clonotype. The V gene is TRBV9, the J gene TRBJ2-3, with D perhaps TRBD2 (6 bases). The germline V gene has CDR1 SGDLS and CDR2 YYNGEE. The length of the CDR3 is 16 residues. With 3 bases removed from V and 0 bases from J, the gap between germline ends came to 14 bases. CDR3 in amino acids: CASSAGLYTSTDTQYF. For the CDR3, the DNA is TGTGCCAGCAGCGCGGGACTTTACACTAGCACAGATACGCAGTATTTT.

This chain connects TRBV4-1 to TRBJ1-6; D unclear. CDR3 length: 14 residues. V was cut by 0 bases and J by 8 bases, with 8 bases left in between. Germline assignment: CDR1 MGHRA and CDR2 YSYEKL. Here the CDR3 reads CASSQDRSYSPLHF. The DNA for the CDR3 is TGCGCCAGCAGCCAAGATAGGTCTTATTCACCCCTCCACTTT.

This clonotype was seen ten or more times. The gene calls are TRBV25-1 and TRBJ1-4; the D is unclear. Trimming removed 2 bases from V and 0 bases from J, with 13 bases in between. The CDR3 is 17 residues long. CDR1 and CDR2 from the germline V gene are MGHDK and SYGVNS. CDR3 region: CASSERQFDATNEKLFF. CDR3 in DNA: TGTGCCAGCAGTGAACGCCAGTTTGACGCAACTAATGAAAAACTGTTTTTT.

This clonotype was detected only a few times. J is TRBJ2-1 and V is TRBV7-9; D not resolved. The V end was cut by 6 bases, the J end by 9 bases, with 12 bases between. The germline V gene encodes CDR1 SEHNR and CDR2 FQNEAQ (reference sequence). The CDR3 extends over 12 amino acids. In nucleotides, the CDR3 is TGTGCCAGCAGGGCCCAAAGCACTGAGCAGTTCTTC. As protein: CASRAQSTEQFF.

CDR3 loop: CASTDIRRRETQYF. The CDR3 DNA reads TGTGCCTCAACAGACATTCGACGGCGAGAGACCCAGTACTTC. The chain is built from TRBV24-1 and TRBJ2-5; no firm D call. The CDR3 totals 14 residues. Germline-derived CDR1 and CDR2 are KGHDR and SFDVKD. V lost 12 bases, J lost 4 bases, and 20 bases lay in between.